This T cell receptor beta chain was sequenced during a study of early T cells in non-severe SARS-CoV-2 infection. Study observations and caveats: Reliance on VDJdb matching favored anti-spike CD8 responses; private and CD4 specificities were missed.

This clonotype was detected only a few times. The antigen is undetermined. TCRdb re-derived calls from the 5' RACE reads in MiXCR, one entry per CDR3 protein. The top ten clones hold approximately 4.5% of a sample with 55,000 to 85,000 distinct CDR3 sequences, 12% of them seen once. This CDR3 spans 15 amino acids. Germline V gives CDR1 SGHTA, CDR2 FQGNSA. V was trimmed by 3 bases and J by 3 bases, leaving 15 bases between them. Sequencing was performed on whole blood. The receptor was isolated from an adult who was a healthcare worker with PCR-confirmed SARS-CoV-2 infection or an uninfected control (not recorded which). The chain links TRBV7-2 to TRBJ2-7, with D unresolved. The CDR3, as DNA: TGTGCCAGCAGCTTTTCACGAGACATTTACTACGAGCAGTACTTC. This translates into CASSFSRDIYYEQYF.